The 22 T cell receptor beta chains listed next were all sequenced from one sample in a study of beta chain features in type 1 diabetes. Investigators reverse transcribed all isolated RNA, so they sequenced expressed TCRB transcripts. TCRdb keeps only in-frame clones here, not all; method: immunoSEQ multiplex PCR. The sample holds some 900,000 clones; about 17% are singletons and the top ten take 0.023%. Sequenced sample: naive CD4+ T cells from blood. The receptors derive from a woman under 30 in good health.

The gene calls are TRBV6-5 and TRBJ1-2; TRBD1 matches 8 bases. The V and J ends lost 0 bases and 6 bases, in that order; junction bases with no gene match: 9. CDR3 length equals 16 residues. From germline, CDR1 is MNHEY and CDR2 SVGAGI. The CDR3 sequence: CASSYSLSTGGHGYTF. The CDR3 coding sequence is TGTGCCAGCAGTTACTCGCTTAGCACAGGGGGACATGGCTACACCTTC.

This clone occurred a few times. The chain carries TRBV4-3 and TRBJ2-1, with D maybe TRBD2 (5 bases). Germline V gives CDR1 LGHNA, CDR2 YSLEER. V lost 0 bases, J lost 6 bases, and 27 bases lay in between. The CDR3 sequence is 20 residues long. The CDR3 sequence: CASSQDYIQTKSAFINEQFF. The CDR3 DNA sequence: TGCGCCAGCAGCCAAGATTATATACAGACTAAGTCAGCTTTTATCAATGAGCAGTTCTTC.

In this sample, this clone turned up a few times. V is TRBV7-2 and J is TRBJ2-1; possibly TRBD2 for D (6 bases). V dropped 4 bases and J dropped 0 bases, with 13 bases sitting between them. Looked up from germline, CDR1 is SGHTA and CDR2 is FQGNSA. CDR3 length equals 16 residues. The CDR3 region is CASSSEADYSYNEQFF. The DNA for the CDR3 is TGTGCCAGCAGCTCGGAAGCGGACTACTCCTACAATGAGCAGTTCTTC. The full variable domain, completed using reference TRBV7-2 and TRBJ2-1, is GAGVSQSPSNKVTEKGKDVELRCDPISGHTALYWYRQSLGQGLEFLIYFQGNSAPDKSGLPSDRFSAERTGGSVSTLTIQRTQQEDSAVYLCASSSEADYSYNEQFFGPGTRLTVL.

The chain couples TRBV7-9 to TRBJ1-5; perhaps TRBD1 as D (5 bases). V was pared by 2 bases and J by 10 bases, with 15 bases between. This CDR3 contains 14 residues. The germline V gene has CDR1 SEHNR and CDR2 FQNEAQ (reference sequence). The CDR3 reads CASSLQGTGGPQHF. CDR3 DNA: TGTGCCAGCAGCTTACAGGGTACGGGGGGTCCCCAGCATTTT.

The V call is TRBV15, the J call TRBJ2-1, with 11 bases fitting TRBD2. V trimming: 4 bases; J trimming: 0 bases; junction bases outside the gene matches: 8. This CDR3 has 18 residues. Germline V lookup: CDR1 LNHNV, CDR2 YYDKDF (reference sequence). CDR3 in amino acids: CATSTGLAVPFSYNEQFF. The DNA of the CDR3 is TGTGCCACCAGCACGGGACTAGCGGTACCCTTCTCCTACAATGAGCAGTTCTTC.

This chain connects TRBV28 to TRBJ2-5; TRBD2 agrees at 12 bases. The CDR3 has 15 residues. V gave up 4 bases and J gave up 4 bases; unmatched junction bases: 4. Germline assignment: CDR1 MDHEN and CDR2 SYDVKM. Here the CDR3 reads CASSSSGLAGETQYF. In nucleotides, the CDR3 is TGTGCCAGCAGTTCCTCGGGACTAGCGGGAGAGACCCAGTACTTC.

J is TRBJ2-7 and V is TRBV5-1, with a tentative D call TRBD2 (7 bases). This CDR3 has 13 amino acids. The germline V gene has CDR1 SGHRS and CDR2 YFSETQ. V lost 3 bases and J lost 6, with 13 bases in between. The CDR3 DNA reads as TGCGCCAGCAGCTCGCGGGGGCTCGTCGAGCAGTACTTC. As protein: CASSSRGLVEQYF.

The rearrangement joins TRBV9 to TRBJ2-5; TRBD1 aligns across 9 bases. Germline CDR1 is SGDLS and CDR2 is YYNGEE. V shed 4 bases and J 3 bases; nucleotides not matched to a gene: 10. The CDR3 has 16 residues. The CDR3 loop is CASSKRVRTGEETQYF. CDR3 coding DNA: TGTGCCAGCAGCAAAAGGGTTCGGACAGGGGAAGAGACCCAGTACTTC.

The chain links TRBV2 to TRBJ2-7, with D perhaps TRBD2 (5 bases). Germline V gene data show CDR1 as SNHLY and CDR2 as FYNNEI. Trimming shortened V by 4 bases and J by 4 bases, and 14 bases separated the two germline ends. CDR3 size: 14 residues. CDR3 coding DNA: TGTGCCAGCAGTGGAGGGCCTAGCCATTACGAGCAGTACTTC. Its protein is CASSGGPSHYEQYF.

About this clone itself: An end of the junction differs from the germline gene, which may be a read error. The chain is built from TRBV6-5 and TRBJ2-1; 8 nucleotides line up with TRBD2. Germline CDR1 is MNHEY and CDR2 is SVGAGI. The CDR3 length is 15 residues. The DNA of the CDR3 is TGTGCCAGCAGTAGCCTAGCGGGCCCTTACAGTGAGCAGTTCTTC. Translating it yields CASSSLAGPYSEQFF.

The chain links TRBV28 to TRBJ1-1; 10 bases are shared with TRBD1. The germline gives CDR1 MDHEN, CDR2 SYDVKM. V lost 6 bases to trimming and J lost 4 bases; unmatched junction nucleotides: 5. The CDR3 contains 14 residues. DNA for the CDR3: TGTGCCAGCAGGTCGGGACAGGGGACCACTGAAGCTTTCTTT. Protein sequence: CASRSGQGTTEAFF.

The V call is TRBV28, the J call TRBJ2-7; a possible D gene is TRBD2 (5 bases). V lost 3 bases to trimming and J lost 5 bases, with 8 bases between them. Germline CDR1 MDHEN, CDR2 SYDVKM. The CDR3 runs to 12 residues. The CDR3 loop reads CASSFQRDEQYF. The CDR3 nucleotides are TGTGCCAGCAGTTTTCAGAGGGACGAGCAGTACTTC.

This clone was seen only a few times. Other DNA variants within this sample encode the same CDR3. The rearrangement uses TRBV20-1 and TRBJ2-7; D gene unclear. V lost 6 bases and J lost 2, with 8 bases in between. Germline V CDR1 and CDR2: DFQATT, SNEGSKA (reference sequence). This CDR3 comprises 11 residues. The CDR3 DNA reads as TGCAGTGCCAGGTTAGCCTACGAGCAGTACTTC. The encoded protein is CSARLAYEQYF.

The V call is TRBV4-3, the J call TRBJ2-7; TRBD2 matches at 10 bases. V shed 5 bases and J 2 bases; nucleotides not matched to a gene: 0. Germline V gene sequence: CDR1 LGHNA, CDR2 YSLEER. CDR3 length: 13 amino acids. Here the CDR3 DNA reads TGCGCCAGCAGCAGCGGGAGGGCCTACGAGCAGTACTTC. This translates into CASSSGRAYEQYF.

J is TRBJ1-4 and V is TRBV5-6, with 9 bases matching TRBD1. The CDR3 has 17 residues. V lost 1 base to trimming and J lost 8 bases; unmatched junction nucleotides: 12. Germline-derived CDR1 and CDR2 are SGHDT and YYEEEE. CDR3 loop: CASSLRRGQGWNEKLFF. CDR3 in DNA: TGTGCCAGCAGCTTGCGGAGGGGACAGGGATGGAACGAAAAACTGTTTTTT.

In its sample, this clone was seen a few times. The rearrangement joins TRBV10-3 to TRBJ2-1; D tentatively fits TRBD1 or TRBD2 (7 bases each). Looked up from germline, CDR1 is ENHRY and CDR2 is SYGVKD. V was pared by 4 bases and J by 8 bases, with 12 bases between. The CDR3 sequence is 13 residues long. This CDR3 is CAISATGRDEQFF. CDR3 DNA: TGTGCCATCAGTGCGACAGGGAGGGATGAGCAGTTCTTC.

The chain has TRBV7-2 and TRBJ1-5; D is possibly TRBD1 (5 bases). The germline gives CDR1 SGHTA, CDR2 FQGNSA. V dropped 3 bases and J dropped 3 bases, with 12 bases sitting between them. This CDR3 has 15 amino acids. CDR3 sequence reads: CASSFGGAYNQPQHF. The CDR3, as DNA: TGTGCCAGCAGCTTTGGAGGGGCCTACAATCAGCCCCAGCATTTT.

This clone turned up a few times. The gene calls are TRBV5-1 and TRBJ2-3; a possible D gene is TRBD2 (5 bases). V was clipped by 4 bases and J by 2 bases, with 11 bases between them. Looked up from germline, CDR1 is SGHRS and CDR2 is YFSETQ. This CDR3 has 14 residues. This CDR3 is CASSPAEATDTQYF. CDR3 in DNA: TGCGCCAGCAGCCCAGCGGAAGCCACAGATACGCAGTATTTT.

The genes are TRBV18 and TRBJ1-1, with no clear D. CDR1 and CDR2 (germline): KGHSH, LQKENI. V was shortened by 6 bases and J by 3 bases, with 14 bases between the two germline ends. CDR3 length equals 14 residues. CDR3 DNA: TGTGCCAGCTCCCCGAGGTGGTCGGACACTGAAGCTTTCTTT. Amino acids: CASSPRWSDTEAFF.

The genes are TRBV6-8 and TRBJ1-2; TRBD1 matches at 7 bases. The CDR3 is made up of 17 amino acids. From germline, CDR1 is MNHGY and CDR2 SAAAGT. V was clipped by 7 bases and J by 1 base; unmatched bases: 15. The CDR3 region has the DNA TGTGCCAGCACGTGGAGGGACAGAGGTGCCTTTAACTATGGCTACACCTTC. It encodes CASTWRDRGAFNYGYTF.

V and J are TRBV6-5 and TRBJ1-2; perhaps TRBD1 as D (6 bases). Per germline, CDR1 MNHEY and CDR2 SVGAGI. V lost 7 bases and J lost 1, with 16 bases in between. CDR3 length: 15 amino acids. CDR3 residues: CASTDRDTYNYGYTF. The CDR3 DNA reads TGTGCCAGCACAGACCGGGACACATATAACTATGGCTACACCTTC.

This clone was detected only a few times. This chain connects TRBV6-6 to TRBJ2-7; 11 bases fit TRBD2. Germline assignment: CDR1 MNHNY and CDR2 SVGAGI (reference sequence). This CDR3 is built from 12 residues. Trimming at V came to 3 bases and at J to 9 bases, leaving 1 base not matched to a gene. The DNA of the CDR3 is TGTGCCAGCAGTTATACTAGCGGGAGGCAGTACTTC. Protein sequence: CASSYTSGRQYF.